Sequencing of this T cell receptor (beta chain) was carried out in a study of T cell changes during pregnancy in multiple sclerosis. TCRdb's table, derived via immunoSEQ multiplex PCR, lists solely in-frame clones and lacks some. Of 55,000 or so clones listed, 92% are singletons. CDR1 is SGHTA, CDR2 FQGTGA, per germline. There are 16 residues in the CDR3. Trimming removed 5 bases from V and 1 base from J, with 14 bases in between. The chain has TRBV7-3 and TRBJ2-2; D perhaps matches TRBD1 (5 bases). The sequencing here drew on CD4+ T cells from peripheral blood mononuclear cells, taken after pregnancy. This clonotype was sampled from a female donor in good health, enrolled as a control in a pregnancy study. The CDR3 loop is CASSQNGQLNTGELFF. CDR3 coding DNA: TGTGCCAGCAGCCAAAACGGACAATTGAACACCGGGGAGCTGTTTTTT.